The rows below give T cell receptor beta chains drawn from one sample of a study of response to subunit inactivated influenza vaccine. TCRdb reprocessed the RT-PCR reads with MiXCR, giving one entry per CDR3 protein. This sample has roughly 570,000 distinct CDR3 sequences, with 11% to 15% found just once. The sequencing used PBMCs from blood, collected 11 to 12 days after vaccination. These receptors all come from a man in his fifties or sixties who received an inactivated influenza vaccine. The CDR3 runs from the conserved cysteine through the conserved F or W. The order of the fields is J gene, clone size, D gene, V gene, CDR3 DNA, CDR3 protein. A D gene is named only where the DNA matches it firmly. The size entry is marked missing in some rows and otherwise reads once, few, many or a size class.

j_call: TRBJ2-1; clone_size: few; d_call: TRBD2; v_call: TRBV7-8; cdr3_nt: TGTGCCAGCAGCTTAGTCCCTACGGGGGGGAATGAGCAGTTCTTC; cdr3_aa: CASSLVPTGGNEQFF
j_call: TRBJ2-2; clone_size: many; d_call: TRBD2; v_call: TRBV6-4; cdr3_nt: TGTGCCAGCAAGGGAGGGGTGAACACCGGGGAGCTGTTTTTT; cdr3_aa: CASKGGVNTGELFF
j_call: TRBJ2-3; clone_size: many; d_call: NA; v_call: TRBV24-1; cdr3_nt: TGTGCCACCAGTGATTCGACAGGACACACAGATACGCAGTATTTT; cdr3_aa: CATSDSTGHTDTQYF
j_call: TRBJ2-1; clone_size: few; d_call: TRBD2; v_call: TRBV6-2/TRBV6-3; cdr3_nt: TGTGCCAGCAGCCGATCTAGCGGGAGTTCCCACAATGAGCAGTTCTTC; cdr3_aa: CASSRSSGSSHNEQFF
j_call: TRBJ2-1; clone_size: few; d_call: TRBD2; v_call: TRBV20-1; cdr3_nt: TGCAGTGCTGGACTAGCGGGGGCTACTAATGAGCAGTTCTTC; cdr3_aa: CSAGLAGATNEQFF
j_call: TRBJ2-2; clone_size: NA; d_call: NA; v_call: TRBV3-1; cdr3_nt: TGTGCCAGCAGCCAAGTAAGGAACACCGGGGAGCTGTTTTTT; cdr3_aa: CASSQVRNTGELFF
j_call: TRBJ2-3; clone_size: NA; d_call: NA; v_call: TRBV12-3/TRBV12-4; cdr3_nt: TGTGCCAGCAGTCTAACTACGGCTAGCACAGATACGCAGTATTTT; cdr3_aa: CASSLTTASTDTQYF
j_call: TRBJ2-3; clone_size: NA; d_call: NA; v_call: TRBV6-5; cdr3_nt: TGTGCCAGCAGTTACGAGGGACGTAGCACAGATACGCAGTATTTT; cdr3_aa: CASSYEGRSTDTQYF
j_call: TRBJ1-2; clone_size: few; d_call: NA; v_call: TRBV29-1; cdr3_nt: TGCAGCGTTGTAACTAGTGATGGCTACACCTTC; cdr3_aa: CSVVTSDGYTF
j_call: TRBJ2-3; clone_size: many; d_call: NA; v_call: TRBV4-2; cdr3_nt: TGTGCCAGCAGCCAAGGGGGGAGAGGAGATACGCAGTATTTT; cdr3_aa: CASSQGGRGDTQYF
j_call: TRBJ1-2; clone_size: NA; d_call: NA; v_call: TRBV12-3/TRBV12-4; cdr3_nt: TGTGCCAGCAGTAGGGGCAGGGTTGATGGCTACACCTTC; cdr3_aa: CASSRGRVDGYTF
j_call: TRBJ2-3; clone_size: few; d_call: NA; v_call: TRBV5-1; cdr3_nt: TGCGCCAGCAGCTTGGCACTGGGAACGATCACAGATACGCAGTATTTT; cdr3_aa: CASSLALGTITDTQYF
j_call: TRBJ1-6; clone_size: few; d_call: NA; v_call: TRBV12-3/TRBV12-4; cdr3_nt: TGTGCCAGCAGTTTAATAAAACAGGTCTATAATTCACCCCTCCACTTT; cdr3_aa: CASSLIKQVYNSPLHF
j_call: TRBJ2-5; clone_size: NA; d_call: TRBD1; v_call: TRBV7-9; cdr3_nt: TGTGCCAGCAGCAAGGGACAGGCCCGTCAAGAGACCCAGTACTTC; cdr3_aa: CASSKGQARQETQYF
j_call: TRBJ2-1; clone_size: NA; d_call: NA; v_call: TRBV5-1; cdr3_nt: TGCGCCAGCAGCTTGCAGGGGATCGACAATGAGCAGTTCTTC; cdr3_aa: CASSLQGIDNEQFF
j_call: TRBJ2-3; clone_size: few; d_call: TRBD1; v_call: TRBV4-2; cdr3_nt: TGTGCCAGCAGCCAAGCTAAGGGGGCAGAGATAGATACGCAGTATTTT; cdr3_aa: CASSQAKGAEIDTQYF
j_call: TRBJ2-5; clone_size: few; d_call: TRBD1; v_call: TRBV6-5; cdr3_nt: TGTGCCAGCAGTTACGAACAGGGGGCGAAAGAGACCCAGTACTTC; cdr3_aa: CASSYEQGAKETQYF
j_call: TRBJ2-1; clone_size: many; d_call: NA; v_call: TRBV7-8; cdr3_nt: TGTGCCAGCAGCTTAGCGCAAGGGACCTCCTCCTACAATGAGCAGTTCTTC; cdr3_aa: CASSLAQGTSSYNEQFF
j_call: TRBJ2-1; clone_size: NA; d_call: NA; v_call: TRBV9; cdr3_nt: TGTGCCAGCAGCGTAGACGGGGGTGGAACCCCTGAGCAGTTCTTC; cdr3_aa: CASSVDGGGTPEQFF
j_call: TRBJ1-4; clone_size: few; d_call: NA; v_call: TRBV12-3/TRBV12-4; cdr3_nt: TGTGCCAGCAGTCCGGAGGGGAATGAAAAACTGTTTTTT; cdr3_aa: CASSPEGNEKLFF
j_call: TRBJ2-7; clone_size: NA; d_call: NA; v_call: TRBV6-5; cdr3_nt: TGTGCCAGCAGTTACTCTAAACGGAGCTCCTACGAGCAGTACTTC; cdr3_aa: CASSYSKRSSYEQYF
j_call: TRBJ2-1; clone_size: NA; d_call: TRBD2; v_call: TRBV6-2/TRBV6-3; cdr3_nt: TGTGCCAGCAGTTACTCCCCTAGCGGGGACAATGAGCAGTTCTTC; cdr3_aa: CASSYSPSGDNEQFF
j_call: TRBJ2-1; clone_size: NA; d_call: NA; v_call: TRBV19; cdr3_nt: TGTGCCAGTAGTAGCTACAGGCCCTTGAGCTCCTACAATGAGCAGTTCTTC; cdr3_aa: CASSSYRPLSSYNEQFF
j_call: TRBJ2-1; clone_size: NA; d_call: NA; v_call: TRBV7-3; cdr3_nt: TGTGCCAGCAGCTTTGCAACAGGGCCCTACAATGAGCAGTTCTTC; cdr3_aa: CASSFATGPYNEQFF
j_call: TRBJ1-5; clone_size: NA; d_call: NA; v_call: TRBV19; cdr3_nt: TGTGCCAGTAATACAGGGATGAGTAATCAGCCCCAGCATTTT; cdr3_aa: CASNTGMSNQPQHF
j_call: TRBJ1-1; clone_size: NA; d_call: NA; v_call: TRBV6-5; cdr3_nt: TGTGCCATCGAAAGGGGGGGTGAAGCTTTCTTT; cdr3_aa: CAIERGGEAFF
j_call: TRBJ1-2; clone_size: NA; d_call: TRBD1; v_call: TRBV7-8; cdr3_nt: TGTGCCAGCAGCTTAGCATCAACAGGGGGAGGTGGCTACACCTTC; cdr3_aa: CASSLASTGGGGYTF
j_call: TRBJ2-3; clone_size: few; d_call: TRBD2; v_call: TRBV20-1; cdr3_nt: TGCAGTGCTGATCGGACTAGCGAATACACAGATACGCAGTATTTT; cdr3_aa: CSADRTSEYTDTQYF
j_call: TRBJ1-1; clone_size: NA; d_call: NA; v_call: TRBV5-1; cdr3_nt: TGCGCCAGCAGCTTGGCCGGAGAGGGGGAAGCTTTCTTT; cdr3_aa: CASSLAGEGEAFF
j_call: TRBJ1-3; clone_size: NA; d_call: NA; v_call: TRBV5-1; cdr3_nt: TGCGCCACCGCCAACGGGCCTGGAAACACCATATATTTT; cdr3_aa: CATANGPGNTIYF
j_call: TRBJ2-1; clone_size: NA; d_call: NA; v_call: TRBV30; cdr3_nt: TGTGCCTGGAGTGGTTCAACAGACAATGAGCAGTTCTTC; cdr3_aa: CAWSGSTDNEQFF
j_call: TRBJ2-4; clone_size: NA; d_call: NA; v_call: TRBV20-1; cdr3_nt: TGCAGTGCTAGAGATGGACAGAAAAACATTCAGTACTTC; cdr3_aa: CSARDGQKNIQYF
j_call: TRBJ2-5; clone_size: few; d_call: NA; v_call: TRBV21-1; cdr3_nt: TGTGCCAGCAGCGCTTGGGCCCCCTTGATGGAGACCCAGTACTTC; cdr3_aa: CASSAWAPLMETQYF
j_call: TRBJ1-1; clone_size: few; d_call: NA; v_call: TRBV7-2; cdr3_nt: TGTGCCAGCAGCATCGGGACAAGTAAAAAAGCTTTCTTT; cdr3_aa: CASSIGTSKKAFF
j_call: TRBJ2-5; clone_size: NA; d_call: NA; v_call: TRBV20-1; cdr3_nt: TGCAGTGCTAGAGATTTTGGGGCTTCGGAGACCCAGTACTTC; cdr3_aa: CSARDFGASETQYF
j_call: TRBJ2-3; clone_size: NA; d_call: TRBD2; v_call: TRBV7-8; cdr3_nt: TGTGCCAGCAGCTATGGAGCTGAACTAGCGGGACGCGATACGCAGTATTTT; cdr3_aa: CASSYGAELAGRDTQYF
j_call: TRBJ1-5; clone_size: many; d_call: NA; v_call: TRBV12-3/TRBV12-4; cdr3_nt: TGTGCCAGCAGTTTTGGGTCGCCGAAGGATCAGCCCCAGCATTTT; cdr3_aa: CASSFGSPKDQPQHF
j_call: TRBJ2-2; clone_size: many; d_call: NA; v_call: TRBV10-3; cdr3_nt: TGTGCCTCCGGCGACACCGGGGAGCTGTTTTTT; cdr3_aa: CASGDTGELFF
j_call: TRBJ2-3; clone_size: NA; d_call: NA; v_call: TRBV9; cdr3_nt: TGTGCCTCCGGAAGCGGACGAGCAGATACGCAGTATTTT; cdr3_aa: CASGSGRADTQYF
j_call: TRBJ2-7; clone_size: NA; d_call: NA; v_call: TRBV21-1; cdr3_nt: TGTGCCAGCAGCAAAGGTGGGCGGCAGGAGCAGTACTTC; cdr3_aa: CASSKGGRQEQYF
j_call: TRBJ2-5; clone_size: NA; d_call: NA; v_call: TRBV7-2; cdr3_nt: TGTGCCAGCAGCTCTGAGGGGTTTAGGGTGGAGACCCAGTACTTC; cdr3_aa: CASSSEGFRVETQYF
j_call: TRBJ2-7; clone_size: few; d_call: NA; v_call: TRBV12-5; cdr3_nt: TGTGCTAGTGCCGCCATCTACGAGCAGTACTTC; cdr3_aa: CASAAIYEQYF
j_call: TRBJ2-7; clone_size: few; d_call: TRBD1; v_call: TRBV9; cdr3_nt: TGTGCCAGCAGCGTAACAGGGGGCATTAGTTCCGAGCAGTACTTC; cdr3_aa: CASSVTGGISSEQYF
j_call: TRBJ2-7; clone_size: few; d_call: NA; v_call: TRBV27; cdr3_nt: TGTGCCAGCAGTTTAATATCAGGAACCTACGAGCAGTACTTC; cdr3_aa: CASSLISGTYEQYF
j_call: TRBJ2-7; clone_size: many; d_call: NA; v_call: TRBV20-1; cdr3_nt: TGCAGTGCTGGACGGCAGGGTCGGGACTACGAGCAGTACTTC; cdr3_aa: CSAGRQGRDYEQYF
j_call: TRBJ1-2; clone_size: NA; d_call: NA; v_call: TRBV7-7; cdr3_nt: TGTGCTAGCAGCTTAGTGGCTCCCCTAGCTAACTATGGCTACACCTTC; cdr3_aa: CASSLVAPLANYGYTF
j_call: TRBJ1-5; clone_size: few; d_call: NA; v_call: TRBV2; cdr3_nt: TGTGCCAGCAGCTTAAATCCAAATCAGCCCCAGCATTTT; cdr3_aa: CASSLNPNQPQHF
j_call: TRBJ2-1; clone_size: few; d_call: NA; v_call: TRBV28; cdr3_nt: TGTGCCAGCAGTTATCCTGGGGATGAGCAGTTCTTC; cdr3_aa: CASSYPGDEQFF
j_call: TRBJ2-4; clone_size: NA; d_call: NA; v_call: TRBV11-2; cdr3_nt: TGTGCCAGCAGCTCACTGGGCCTCGGGGCCAAAAACATTCAGTACTTC; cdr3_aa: CASSSLGLGAKNIQYF
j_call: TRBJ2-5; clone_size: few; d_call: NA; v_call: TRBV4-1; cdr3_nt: TGCGCCAGCAGGGACCCGGGACGGACCCAAGAGACCCAGTACTTC; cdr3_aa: CASRDPGRTQETQYF
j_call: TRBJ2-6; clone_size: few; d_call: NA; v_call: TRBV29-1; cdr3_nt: TGCAGCGTTGGCAGAAGCTCTGGGGCCAACGTCCTGACTTTC; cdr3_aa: CSVGRSSGANVLTF
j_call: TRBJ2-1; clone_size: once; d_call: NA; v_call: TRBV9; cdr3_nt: TGTGCCAGCAGCCCTACCAGCACGGGCGAGCAGTTCTTC; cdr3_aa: CASSPTSTGEQFF
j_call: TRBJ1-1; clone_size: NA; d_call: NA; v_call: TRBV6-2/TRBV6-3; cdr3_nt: TGTGCCAGCAGCCGGGACTCGGGGTATGCTTTCTTT; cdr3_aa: CASSRDSGYAFF
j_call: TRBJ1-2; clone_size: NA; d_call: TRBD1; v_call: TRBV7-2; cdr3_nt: TGTGCCAGCAGCTTAAAAATTCGGGACAGCTCCGGCTACACCTTC; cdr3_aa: CASSLKIRDSSGYTF
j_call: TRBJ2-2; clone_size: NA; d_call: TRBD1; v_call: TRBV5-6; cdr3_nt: TGTGCCAGCAGCACGCCGGGACAGGGTCGCGGGGAGCTGTTTTTT; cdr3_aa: CASSTPGQGRGELFF